There are many counts of the clone carrying this T cell receptor beta chain. Its antigen is unknown. This record comes from a study of T-cell reconstitution after alpha-beta-depleted transplantation in children. Unique molecular identifiers were built into the TCRbeta library. MiXCR, applied by TCRdb to the PCR reads, yields one record per CDR3 protein. The sample has hundreds of thousands of distinct CDR3 sequences; 20% to 25% are singletons. General study results and limits: After one year, T-cell counts and TCRbeta diversity mostly came from new T cells. Surviving recipient T cells and intrathymic progenitors accounted for some patients' high TCRbeta diversity at day 60. Several hundred expanded graft clones reportedly were the source of alpha-beta T cells about two months after transplant.

The TCR was taken from a boy under three years old who had a stem cell transplant for acute myeloid leukemia, so the T cells may come from the graft donor. The sample consisted of PBMCs, mostly from graft donor cells, taken 360 days after TCRalphabeta/CD19-depleted stem cell transplant.

The CDR3 DNA reads TGTGCCAGCAGCGCCGGCGGGGAGCTGTTTTTT. Amino acids: CASSAGGELFF. V and J are TRBV9 and TRBJ2-2; D ambiguous. CDR3 size: 11 residues. V was clipped by 3 bases and J by 7 bases, with 4 bases between them. Germline V gives CDR1 SGDLS, CDR2 YYNGEE.